This TCR beta chain derives from a study of regulatory and conventional T cells in RAG deficiency. The table came from immunoSEQ multiplex PCR; TCRdb's copy has only in-frame clones and leaves some out. The repertoire holds fewer than 35,000 clones, 90% seen once, with approximately 5.4% in the top ten. CDR3 length equals 14 residues. V was shortened by 7 bases and J by 10 bases, with 20 bases between the two germline ends. CDR1 and CDR2 from the germline V gene are GTSNPN and SVGIG (reference sequence). This sample was shared with a second study, whose subject was regulatory T cells. As that report states: Amplification used 52 TRBV primers and 13 TRBJ primers.

The specimen sequenced was CD8+ T cells sorted from blood. V gene TRBV30 combines with J gene TRBJ1-6, with D uncertain. The TCR sequence derives from a human donor in good health. The CDR3 nucleotides are TGTGCCTCGAGCGAGACATCCGTTGGATCACCCCTCCACTTT. Translated: CASSETSVGSPLHF.